The next 21 T cell receptor beta chains were all read from a single sample in a study of Tregs in tolerant kidney transplant recipients. Recipients received nonmyeloablative bone marrow transplants from related graft donors, with transient mixed chimerism. The assay was immunoSEQ multiplex PCR, and TCRdb's table has in-frame clones only and misses some. The sample lists tens of thousands of clones; roughly 91% were seen once. Sequences were derived from CD4+ T cells from blood (PBMCs), sampled 24 months after the transplant. Every receptor here comes from a human patient who received a combined kidney and bone marrow transplant. Some T cells may be provided by the graft donor.

This rearrangement joins TRBV18 to TRBJ2-5; maybe TRBD2 (7 bases). The CDR3 loop spans 16 amino acids. CDR1 and CDR2 (germline): KGHSH, LQKENI. V lost 2 bases and J lost 4, with 17 bases in between. In DNA form, the CDR3 reads TGTGCCAGCTCACCATCGCTCGGGGGGCGAGGAGAGACCCAGTACTTC. Translated, it gives CASSPSLGGRGETQYF.

The V gene is TRBV4-2, the J gene TRBJ2-1, with 14 bases aligning to TRBD2. Trimming removed 1 base from V and 14 bases from J; junction bases left unmatched: 4. The CDR3 totals 14 residues. Germline V gene lookup returns CDR1 LGHNA and CDR2 YNFKEQ. In DNA form, the CDR3 reads TGTGCCAGCAGCCAAGTGACTAGCGGGAGGGGTAAGTTCTTC. Amino acids: CASSQVTSGRGKFF.

In the case of this clone: The sample has other DNA sequences that encode this CDR3 too. This sequence joins TRBV7-9 and TRBJ1-6; TRBD1 is a possible D gene (5 bases). Per the germline V gene, CDR1 is SEHNR and CDR2 is FQNEAQ (reference sequence). V dropped 3 bases and J dropped 13 bases, with 13 bases sitting between them. This CDR3 has 13 residues. The CDR3 here is CASSLAGISPLHF. The CDR3 DNA sequence: TGTGCCAGCAGCTTGGCAGGGATTTCCCCCCTCCACTTT. Using reference TRBV7-9 and TRBJ1-6 for the parts outside the CDR3, the full variable domain is DTGVSQNPRHKITKRGQNVTFRCDPISEHNRLYWYRQTLGQGPEFLTYFQNEAQLEKSRLLSDRFSAERPKGSFSTLEIQRTEQGDSAMYLCASSLAGISPLHFGNGTRLTVT.

The chain recombines TRBV18 with TRBJ1-2, with 7 bases identical to TRBD1. Germline V CDR1 and CDR2: KGHSH, LQKENI. CDR3 length: 13 residues. With V trimmed by 5 bases and J by 8 bases, 8 bases remained unmatched. The CDR3 nucleotides are TGTGCCAGCTCAGAAACAGGGGTCGGCGGCTACACCTTC. Translating it yields CASSETGVGGYTF.

The chain combines TRBV7-3 with TRBJ2-1; 7 nucleotides agree with TRBD2. Unmatched junction bases numbered 7, after V lost 5 bases and J lost 3 bases. Germline V gene sequence: CDR1 SGHTA, CDR2 FQGTGA. The CDR3 loop spans 15 amino acids. CDR3 bases: TGTGCCAGCAGCCCGGGGCTAGCGGTCTACAATGAGCAGTTCTTC. It is translated as CASSPGLAVYNEQFF.

The chain has TRBV6-6 and TRBJ1-1, with D hard to call. Germline CDR1 and CDR2: MNHNY and SVGAGI (reference sequence). The V end lost 3 bases, the J end lost 7 bases, and 6 bases lay between the germline ends. The CDR3 totals 11 residues. The CDR3 DNA follows: TGTGCCAGCAGTTATAATTTTGAAGCTTTCTTT. Its translation is CASSYNFEAFF.

The V gene is TRBV29-1, the J gene TRBJ1-2, with D maybe TRBD1 (5 bases). Germline CDR1 reads SQVTM; CDR2 reads ANQGSEA. Deletions cut 5 bases from V and 0 bases from J, with 19 bases between. This CDR3 comprises 16 residues. The CDR3 loop is CSVQLMARASNYGYTF. The DNA for the CDR3 is TGCAGCGTTCAACTCATGGCCAGGGCCTCTAACTATGGCTACACCTTC.

This sequence joins TRBV6-1 and TRBJ2-7; no firm D call. V lost 6 bases and J lost 0, with 15 bases in between. CDR1 is MNHNS, CDR2 SASEGT, per germline. The CDR3 has 15 residues. The CDR3 spells CASRPFTGRSYEQYF. CDR3 coding DNA: TGTGCCAGCAGACCCTTCACTGGTCGCTCCTACGAGCAGTACTTC.

The V gene is TRBV7-2, the J gene TRBJ2-3, with 15 bases identical to TRBD2. The CDR3 has 18 amino acids. Germline values: CDR1 SGHTA, CDR2 FQGNSA. V lost 3 bases, J lost 4 bases, and 8 bases stayed unmatched. The CDR3 DNA sequence: TGTGCCAGCAGCTTCAGGACTAGCGGGGGGGGTATTGCAGATACGCAGTATTTT. Its protein is CASSFRTSGGGIADTQYF.

This sequence joins TRBV7-2 and TRBJ2-7; 11 bases match TRBD2. Germline trimming cut 4 bases from V and 3 bases from J; bases unmatched to any gene: 2. Germline CDR1 SGHTA, CDR2 FQGNSA. The CDR3 length is 14 residues. The CDR3, as DNA: TGTGCCAGCAGCTGGGGACTAGCGGTCTACGAGCAGTACTTC. Translation gives CASSWGLAVYEQYF.

The chain carries TRBV11-3 and TRBJ2-1, with TRBD2 matching over 9 bases. V lost 2 bases, J lost 7 bases, and 9 bases stayed unmatched. This CDR3 contains 16 residues. The V gene's germline CDR1 is SGHNT and CDR2 YENEEA. In DNA, the CDR3 is TGTGCCAGCAGCTTAATGGGGGTAGCGGGAGTTAATGAGCAGTTCTTC. Its protein is CASSLMGVAGVNEQFF.

V usage is TRBV18 and J usage is TRBJ2-3; 8 bases fit TRBD2. Losses at the gene ends were 3 bases for V and 2 bases for J; bases not matched to a gene: 4. CDR3 length: 15 residues. The germline gives CDR1 KGHSH, CDR2 LQKENI. This chain's CDR3 is CASSPTSAFTDTQYF. The CDR3 DNA reads TGTGCCAGCTCACCGACTAGCGCCTTCACAGATACGCAGTATTTT.

This chain links TRBV7-8 with TRBJ2-7; the D gene is possibly TRBD1 (5 bases). Germline V gene sequence: CDR1 SGHVS, CDR2 FQNEAQ. V lost 5 bases, J lost 6 bases, and 14 bases lay in between. CDR3 length equals 13 residues. CDR3 bases: TGTGCCAGCAGCCCAAGAGCAAGGGGCGAGCAGTACTTC. Its protein is CASSPRARGEQYF.

V gene TRBV4-3 combines with J gene TRBJ1-6; D call uncertain. CDR1 LGHNA and CDR2 YSLEER come from the germline V gene. Trimming shortened V by 1 base and J by 9 bases, and 7 bases separated the two germline ends. This CDR3 comprises 13 residues. Written as DNA, the CDR3 is TGCGCCAGCAGCCAAGCTCTAAGTTCACCCCTCCACTTT. It encodes CASSQALSSPLHF.

The chain couples TRBV7-9 to TRBJ1-1; D is perhaps TRBD1 (5 bases). V was cut by 5 bases and J by 3 bases, with 10 bases left in between. Per germline, CDR1 SEHNR and CDR2 FQNEAQ (reference sequence). The CDR3 is 13 residues long. This CDR3 is CASSQRTHTEAFF. The CDR3 DNA follows: TGTGCCAGCAGCCAAAGGACACACACTGAAGCTTTCTTT.

The chain uses TRBV7-2 and TRBJ2-1, with D possibly matching TRBD2 (6 bases). This CDR3 comprises 19 residues. The germline gives CDR1 SGHTA, CDR2 FQGNSA. The V end was cut by 2 bases, the J end by 1 base, with 21 bases between. The CDR3 nucleotides read TGTGCCAGCAGCTTACGGGACCCGTATAGCGGACCTTCCTACAATGAGCAGTTCTTC. Translation: CASSLRDPYSGPSYNEQFF.

The gene calls are TRBV7-2 and TRBJ1-1, with TRBD1 as a possible D gene (6 bases). There are 15 residues in the CDR3. V was shortened by 7 bases and J by 4 bases, with 19 bases between the two germline ends. Germline values: CDR1 SGHTA, CDR2 FQGNSA. This chain's CDR3 is CASTPFGGQGTEAFF. The CDR3 DNA follows: TGTGCCAGCACCCCGTTCGGGGGGCAAGGCACTGAAGCTTTCTTT.

The chain has TRBV18 and TRBJ2-1; 11 bases agree with TRBD2. V dropped 4 bases and J dropped 7; count of bases not matched to a gene: 12. The germline V gene has CDR1 KGHSH and CDR2 LQKENI. The CDR3 length is 17 residues. The CDR3 reads CASSLGTSGALGNEQFF. The CDR3 DNA sequence: TGTGCCAGCTCACTCGGGACTAGCGGAGCCTTAGGGAATGAGCAGTTCTTC. Using reference TRBV18 and TRBJ2-1 for the parts outside the CDR3, the full variable domain is NAGVMQNPRHLVRRRGQEARLRCSPMKGHSHVYWYRQLPEEGLKFMVYLQKENIIDESGMPKERFSAEFPKEGPSILRIQQVVRGDSAAYFCASSLGTSGALGNEQFFGPGTRLTVL.

The chain uses TRBV30 and TRBJ2-5; TRBD2 matches at 16 bases. Germline CDR1 reads GTSNPN; CDR2 reads SVGIG (reference sequence). This CDR3 has 16 residues. V lost 4 bases to trimming and J lost 5 bases; unmatched junction nucleotides: 7. The CDR3 DNA is TGTGCCTGGATCGGGACTAGCGGGAGGGCCGGGGAGACCCAGTACTTC. Translated: CAWIGTSGRAGETQYF.

The genes are TRBV5-1 and TRBJ2-7; D may be TRBD1 (6 bases). The germline V gene has CDR1 SGHRS and CDR2 YFSETQ. The CDR3 totals 15 residues. Trimming removed 1 base from V and 0 bases from J, with 11 bases in between. CDR3 in amino acids: CASSLIGQSSYEQYF. CDR3 in DNA: TGCGCCAGCAGCTTGATAGGACAGAGCTCCTACGAGCAGTACTTC.

There are a few counts of this clone. The rearrangement uses TRBV6-5 and TRBJ1-4; a weak D match, TRBD1 (6 bases). Trimming removed 8 bases from V and 6 bases from J, with 16 bases in between. This CDR3 region has 14 residues. CDR1 MNHEY and CDR2 SVGAGI come from the germline V gene. The CDR3 protein is CASPTQGQDEKLFF. In nucleotides, the CDR3 is TGTGCCAGCCCTACCCAGGGGCAGGATGAAAAACTGTTTTTT.